The present entry profiles one T cell receptor beta chain with its context. Its matching antigen is unknown. Germline V CDR1 and CDR2: MGHRA, YSYEKL. The CDR3 runs 14 residues. V was shortened by 6 bases and J by 2 bases, with 10 bases between the two germline ends. This entry is derived from a study of shared clonotypes between healthy human individuals. The overall study: There were three CD4 naive, three CD4 memory, two CD8 naive and one CD8 memory plates per donor.

Here immunoSEQ multiplex PCR was the method, and the copy in TCRdb shows in-frame clones only, minus some. The table includes around 100,000 clones, approximately 70% detected once. Study observations and caveats: Some naive CD4 clonotypes, approximately 4.5%, turned up in common across four donors. Estimated richness values were generally larger in naive subsets than in memory subsets.

The sequence derives from a woman in her thirties in good health. V and J are TRBV4-1 and TRBJ1-4; weak D call: TRBD1 (5 bases). The material sequenced was memory CD8+ T cells sorted from blood. Subset described: CD45RO+ cells pooled with CCR7-negative TemRA cells. CDR3 sequence: CASRGGSTNEKLFF. The CDR3 nucleotides are TGCGCCAGCAGGGGGGGATCCACTAATGAAAAACTGTTTTTT.